Sequencing of this T cell receptor beta chain was carried out in a study of cytotoxic CD8 clonotypes in ibrutinib-treated CLL. Study-wide context: Samples yielded averages of 250,000 or so productive templates and around 99,000 productive rearrangements.

Points from the study as a whole: At ibrutinib response, clonality increased, and at progression it declined back toward baseline.

As concerns this clone: What it binds is not known.

Germline loops: CDR1 MNHEY, CDR2 SMNVEV (reference sequence). The CDR3 spans 13 residues. Clones were read by immunoSEQ multiplex PCR, and TCRdb kept only the in-frame ones, dropping some. The sample lists approximately 92,000 clones, approximately 80% occurring once. This TCR was recovered from a human donor with chronic lymphocytic leukemia. The gene calls are TRBV27 and TRBJ2-6, with a possible D match to TRBD2 (6 bases). Sample: PBMCs, taken after 24 months of ibrutinib treatment. CDR3 DNA sequence: TGTGCTTGTGGGGGGACTGGGGCCAACGTCCTGACTTTC. Its translation: CACGGTGANVLTF. The whole variable domain, filled in from reference TRBV27 and TRBJ2-6, reads EAQVTQNPRYLITVTGKKLTVTCSQNMNHEYMSWYRQDPGLGLRQIYYSMNVEVTDKGDVPEGYKVSRKEKRNFPLILESPSPNQTSLYFCACGGTGANVLTFGAGSRLTVL.